What follows are 10 T cell receptor beta chains derived from one specimen sequenced in a study of regulatory T cells in long-lasting Graves disease. Arm-PCR of CDR3 regions and iRepertoire HTBI primers were the basis on which TCR beta libraries were built. One entry per CDR3 protein, called by TCRdb with MiXCR from the multiplex PCR reads. Of roughly 510,000 distinct CDR3 sequences listed, more than 15% are singletons. The time point was: newly diagnosed GD, antithyroid drugs for less than 3 months. Researchers made the TCR library from RNA that was extracted from PBMCs. The same sample was also studied in work on T cells in Graves' hyperthyroidism and ophthalmopathy.

The specimen was peripheral blood mononuclear cells (PBMCs), collected at new diagnosis, from a patient treated with antithyroid drugs. Receptors originate from a man between 18 and 29 years old with Graves disease.

In its sample, this clonotype was seen many times. The chain couples TRBV12-3 or TRBV12-4 to TRBJ2-1, with D hard to call. This CDR3 is built from 13 residues. V was clipped by 5 bases and J by 0 bases, with 5 bases between them. CDR3 nucleotides: TGTGCCAGCAGTCGGAGCTCCTACAATGAGCAGTTCTTC. Its translation: CASSRSSYNEQFF.

There are many counts of this clonotype. This chain uses TRBV11-2 with TRBJ2-7; D unclear. The V end was cut by 5 bases, the J end by 3 bases, with 5 bases between. Germline V CDR1 and CDR2: SGHAT, FQNNGV. CDR3 length: 11 amino acids. CDR3 sequence (DNA): TGTGCCAGCAGCCATAACTACGAGCAGTACTTC. Protein product: CASSHNYEQYF.

This clonotype was found many times. The chain carries TRBV28 and TRBJ1-4; a possible D gene is TRBD1 (5 bases). CDR3 length equals 15 residues. V was trimmed by 4 bases and J by 2 bases, leaving 11 bases between them. The germline V gene encodes CDR1 MDHEN and CDR2 SYDVKM. This CDR3 reads CASSSPGRTNEKLFF. The CDR3 DNA sequence: TGTGCCAGCAGTTCTCCGGGACGGACTAATGAAAAACTGTTTTTT.

This clonotype was recorded many times. The germline gene is not matched at one end of the junction; a read error may be the cause. The chain employs TRBV5-6 and TRBJ2-5; D remains ambiguous. Germline V CDR1 and CDR2: SGHDT, YYEEEE. This CDR3 contains 13 residues. As DNA, the CDR3 is TGTGCCAGCACCTTGAAGGGTCAAGAGACCCAGTACTTC. The encoded protein is CASTLKGQETQYF.

This clonotype was counted a few times. This chain links TRBV12-5 with TRBJ1-1, with TRBD1 matching 7 bases. This CDR3 is built from 12 residues. With V trimmed by 6 bases and J by 8 bases, 6 bases remained unmatched. Germline CDR1 reads LGHNT; CDR2 reads FRNRAP. The CDR3 sequence: CASGQGDVEAFF. In nucleotides, the CDR3 is TGTGCTAGTGGGCAGGGGGACGTGGAAGCTTTCTTT.

The V and J genes are TRBV20-1 and TRBJ2-1; TRBD2 matches 10 bases. The CDR3 runs 16 residues. CDR1 and CDR2 from the germline V gene are DFQATT and SNEGSKA (reference sequence). After removal of 0 bases from V and 8 bases from J, the junction contained 10 bases not matched to a gene. The CDR3 DNA reads TGCAGTGCTAGAGATCGGCGGCTAGCGGGAGTAGATGAGCAGTTCTTC. Translating it yields CSARDRRLAGVDEQFF.

This clonotype was observed a handful of times. The chain links TRBV19 to TRBJ2-7; TRBD2 aligns across 8 bases. CDR1 is LNHDA, CDR2 SQIVND, per germline (reference sequence). V lost 1 base to trimming and J lost 1 base; unmatched junction nucleotides: 0. The CDR3 covers 14 residues. CDR3 amino acids: CASSIASGSYEQYF. The DNA for the CDR3 is TGTGCCAGTAGTATAGCTAGCGGGTCCTACGAGCAGTACTTC. Drawing the rest from reference TRBV19 and TRBJ2-7, the complete variable domain is DGGITQSPKYLFRKEGQNVTLSCEQNLNHDAMYWYRQDPGQGLRLIYYSQIVNDFQKGDIAEGYSVSREKKESFPLTVTSAQKNPTAFYLCASSIASGSYEQYFGPGTRLTVT.

This clonotype was seen repeatedly, ten times or more. This rearrangement joins TRBV2 to TRBJ2-7; D is ambiguous. V lost 7 bases to trimming and J lost 0 bases, with 10 bases between them. The CDR3 sequence is 13 residues long. Germline assignment: CDR1 SNHLY and CDR2 FYNNEI. This CDR3 reads CASMELGSYEQYF. The CDR3 DNA reads as TGTGCCAGCATGGAGCTCGGCTCCTACGAGCAGTACTTC.

There are many counts of this clonotype. The chain combines TRBV2 with TRBJ2-3; D is unclear. The length of the CDR3 is 12 residues. Germline loops: CDR1 SNHLY, CDR2 FYNNEI. Trimming left V 7 bases short and J 3 bases short, with 8 bases between. The CDR3 sequence is CASTYPTDTQYF. In DNA, the CDR3 is TGTGCCAGCACCTATCCAACAGATACGCAGTATTTT. The variable domain in full, with the rest retrieved from reference TRBV2 and TRBJ2-3, is EPEVTQTPSHQVTQMGQEVILRCVPISNHLYFYWYRQILGQKVEFLVSFYNNEISEKSEIFDDQFSVERPDGSNFTLKIRSTKLEDSAMYFCASTYPTDTQYFGPGTRLTVL.

A note on this clonotype: At one boundary the junction diverges from the germline segment, which might be a read error. The genes are TRBV27 and TRBJ1-2, with D unclear. This CDR3 comprises 13 residues. Germline V gene sequence: CDR1 MNHEY, CDR2 SMNVEV (reference sequence). The CDR3 nucleotides are TGTGCCAGCAGGCTTATGGGGTCCTATAGCTACACCTTC. Translated: CASRLMGSYSYTF.